These 24 T cell receptor beta chains originate from one sample sequenced in a study of CD8+CD57+ T cells in acquired aplastic anemia. For CDR3 and TCR beta VDJ profiling, genomic DNA was the template used. TCRdb re-called the reads through MiXCR, storing one row per CDR3 protein. Here the sample spans about 180,000 distinct CDR3 sequences, approximately 45% being singletons. Specimen: sorted CD4+, CD8+, or CD8+CD57+ T cells (not recorded which) from PBMCs. The receptor source for this set is a human donor in good health.

The genes are TRBV2 and TRBJ2-1; D not resolved. Germline assignment: CDR1 SNHLY and CDR2 FYNNEI. CDR3 length: 12 amino acids. Deletions cut 8 bases from V and 11 bases from J, with 16 bases between. CDR3 nucleotide sequence: TGTGCCAGCCAAGCCCTGGGGTCTAAGCAGTTCTTC. Protein: CASQALGSKQFF.

This clonotype appeared a single time. The chain combines TRBV5-1 with TRBJ1-2, with a tentative D call TRBD1 (5 bases). Between the trimmed V and J ends, which lost 6 bases and 3 bases, there was a span of 15 bases. Germline V gene lookup returns CDR1 SGHRS and CDR2 YFSETQ. The CDR3 runs to 14 residues. CDR3 amino acids: CASTNPGLYYGYTF. CDR3 in DNA: TGCGCCAGCACCAACCCGGGACTTTACTATGGCTACACCTTC.

The V gene is TRBV19, the J gene TRBJ2-1, with 7 nucleotides matching TRBD1. The CDR3 contains 13 residues. V lost 9 bases to trimming and J lost 7 bases; unmatched junction nucleotides: 9. The germline gives CDR1 LNHDA, CDR2 SQIVND (reference sequence). The CDR3 DNA reads TGTGCCAGCTTGGGACAGAGTTTTAATGAGCAGTTCTTC. Amino acids: CASLGQSFNEQFF.

This clonotype was counted many times. The chain links TRBV15 to TRBJ2-7; 7 nucleotides agree with TRBD2. The CDR3 covers 14 residues. J gave up 5 bases and V 3 bases, and 7 bases lay outside the gene matches. The germline V gene encodes CDR1 LNHNV and CDR2 YYDKDF (reference sequence). Here the CDR3 reads CATSRVRGGNEQYF. In DNA, the CDR3 is TGTGCCACCAGCAGGGTTAGGGGAGGGAACGAGCAGTACTTC.

This clonotype has more than one count but fewer than ten. The chain joins TRBV19 to TRBJ1-6; D unclear. Trimming took 7 bases from V and 6 from J, leaving 7 bases between them. The CDR3 sequence is 12 residues long. CDR1 is LNHDA, CDR2 SQIVND, per germline (reference sequence). This CDR3 reads CASKHSNSPLHF. CDR3 coding DNA: TGTGCCAGTAAGCACAGTAATTCACCCCTCCACTTT. Together with reference TRBV19 and TRBJ1-6, the CDR3 gives the full variable domain: DGGITQSPKYLFRKEGQNVTLSCEQNLNHDAMYWYRQDPGQGLRLIYYSQIVNDFQKGDIAEGYSVSREKKESFPLTVTSAQKNPTAFYLCASKHSNSPLHFGNGTRLTVT.

This clonotype was seen a few times. The chain carries TRBV7-9 and TRBJ2-7, with 7 bases aligning to TRBD2. CDR3 size: 8 residues. V was pared by 11 bases and J by 11 bases, with 3 bases of the junction left unmatched. The germline CDR1 and CDR2 sequences are SEHNR and FQNEAQ (reference sequence). CDR3 sequence: CAPRGEYF. The CDR3 DNA reads as TGTGCCCCCCGGGGGGAGTACTTC.

This clonotype has a count of ten or more. The gene calls are TRBV11-3 and TRBJ2-1; D unclear. V gave up 0 bases and J gave up 5 bases, with 8 bases separating them. The CDR3 is 14 amino acids. Germline V lookup: CDR1 SGHNT, CDR2 YENEEA. Here the CDR3 reads CASSLDHSNNEQFF. The CDR3 nucleotides are TGTGCCAGCAGCTTAGATCACAGTAACAATGAGCAGTTCTTC.

The chain carries TRBV9 and TRBJ1-2; 9 bases fit TRBD1. The CDR3 has 15 amino acids. Per germline, CDR1 SGDLS and CDR2 YYNGEE. Unmatched junction bases numbered 7, after V lost 3 bases and J lost 4 bases. The CDR3 bases are TGTGCCAGCAGCGCAACAGGGGGCGCAAGCTATGGCTACACCTTC. Protein product: CASSATGGASYGYTF.

This clonotype was seen many times. The rearrangement links TRBV19 to TRBJ1-5; D remains unclear. V gave up 5 bases and J gave up 1 base, with 3 bases separating them. The CDR3 is 12 residues long. Germline CDR1 LNHDA, CDR2 SQIVND (reference sequence). The CDR3 DNA sequence: TGTGCCAGTAGTTGGAGCAATCAGCCCCAGCATTTT. Protein product: CASSWSNQPQHF. Looking up the rest from reference TRBV19 and TRBJ1-5 gives the full variable domain: DGGITQSPKYLFRKEGQNVTLSCEQNLNHDAMYWYRQDPGQGLRLIYYSQIVNDFQKGDIAEGYSVSREKKESFPLTVTSAQKNPTAFYLCASSWSNQPQHFGDGTRLSIL.

This sequence joins TRBV5-6 and TRBJ2-1; TRBD1 matches at 7 bases. CDR3 length equals 15 residues. The germline V gene has CDR1 SGHDT and CDR2 YYEEEE. V dropped 4 bases and J dropped 1; count of bases not matched to a gene: 5. CDR3: CASSATGLSYNEQFF. The CDR3, as DNA: TGTGCCAGCAGCGCGACAGGGCTTTCCTACAATGAGCAGTTCTTC.

This clonotype came up a few times. A much larger clone is a single base away; this may be a read error. The rearrangement joins TRBV9 to TRBJ2-7; 15 nucleotides agree with TRBD2. Germline lookup yields CDR1 SGDLS and CDR2 YYNGEE. V dropped 0 bases and J dropped 8; count of bases not matched to a gene: 3. This CDR3 contains 15 residues. The CDR3: CASSVGTSGRGKQYF. Written as DNA, the CDR3 is TGTGCCAGCAGCGTAGGGACTAGCGGGAGGGGCAAGCAGTACTTC. Full variable domain (rest looked up from reference TRBV9 and TRBJ2-7): DSGVTQTPKHLITATGQRVTLRCSPRSGDLSVYWYQQSLDQGLQFLIQYYNGEERAKGNILERFSAQQFPDLHSELNLSSLELGDSALYFCASSVGTSGRGKQYFGPGTRLTVT.

This chain uses TRBV6-1 with TRBJ1-6; no reliable D call. In germline, CDR1 is MNHNS, CDR2 SASEGT. Trimming removed 3 bases at V and 1 base at J, with 13 bases between. The CDR3 spans 17 residues. The CDR3 spells CASSEWYSGSYNSPLHF. The DNA for the CDR3 is TGTGCCAGCAGTGAGTGGTACAGCGGTTCCTATAATTCACCCCTCCACTTT.

This clonotype has a handful of counts. The CDR3 DNA follows: TGTGCCAGCAGTCGGCGCATAGAACCCTACAATGAGCAGTTCTTC. Its translation: CASSRRIEPYNEQFF. The gene calls are TRBV25-1 and TRBJ2-1; D unclear. Trimming removed 5 bases at V and 2 bases at J, with 13 bases between. Germline loops: CDR1 MGHDK, CDR2 SYGVNS. CDR3 length: 15 amino acids.

This clonotype was found a few times. The chain has TRBV7-2 and TRBJ1-2, with 9 bases matching TRBD1. Germline loops: CDR1 SGHTA, CDR2 FQGNSA. This CDR3 is built from 13 residues. V was clipped by 6 bases and J by 6 bases; unmatched bases: 5. CDR3 in amino acids: CASSEGTGNGYTF. In DNA form, the CDR3 reads TGTGCCAGCAGTGAAGGGACAGGGAATGGCTACACCTTC.

The V and J genes are TRBV19 and TRBJ1-3; 7 positions match TRBD1. Germline V gives CDR1 LNHDA, CDR2 SQIVND (reference sequence). The ends lost 4 bases at V and 0 bases at J; junction bases unmatched: 6. The CDR3 has 16 residues. CDR3 bases: TGTGCCAGTAGTACCGGACAGGCGTTCTCTGGAAACACCATATATTTT. Its translation: CASSTGQAFSGNTIYF.

The V and J genes are TRBV29-1 and TRBJ1-1, with TRBD1 identical over 7 bases. This CDR3 has 13 amino acids. The germline gives CDR1 SQVTM, CDR2 ANQGSEA. Trimming at V came to 4 bases and at J to 2 bases, leaving 4 bases not matched to a gene. The CDR3 region is CSVGRGQNTEAFF. The CDR3 bases are TGCAGCGTTGGAAGGGGGCAAAACACTGAAGCTTTCTTT.

The table lists this clonotype with a few counts. The chain employs TRBV18 and TRBJ2-7; a weak D match, TRBD1 (5 bases). Germline values: CDR1 KGHSH, CDR2 LQKENI. The V end lost 8 bases, the J end lost 5 bases, and 19 bases lay between the germline ends. The CDR3 has 14 amino acids. In DNA, the CDR3 is TGTGCCAGCGGGGTCAGGGAAGCTCGGGACGAGCAGTACTTC. Its translation: CASGVREARDEQYF. The full variable domain, with the rest looked up from reference TRBV18 and TRBJ2-7, is NAGVMQNPRHLVRRRGQEARLRCSPMKGHSHVYWYRQLPEEGLKFMVYLQKENIIDESGMPKERFSAEFPKEGPSILRIQQVVRGDSAAYFCASGVREARDEQYFGPGTRLTVT.

V gene TRBV10-3 combines with J gene TRBJ1-4, with D hard to call. The V end lost 6 bases, the J end lost 8 bases, and 13 bases lay between the germline ends. Germline CDR1 and CDR2: ENHRY and SYGVKD. The CDR3 runs to 13 residues. The CDR3 loop reads CAISLAWEEKLFF. CDR3 nucleotide sequence: TGTGCCATCAGCTTGGCTTGGGAGGAAAAACTGTTTTTT.

Worth noting for this clonotype: A read error is possible here, since a much larger clone lies one base away. The DNA of the CDR3 is TGCAGTGCTAGAAGGGCTAGCGGGATCCCCGGGGAGCTGTTTTTT. Translation gives CSARRASGIPGELFF. The rearrangement links TRBV20-1 to TRBJ2-2; 9 bases are shared with TRBD2. CDR1 is DFQATT and CDR2 is SNEGSKA in the germline V gene (reference sequence). CDR3 length equals 15 residues. V was pared by 2 bases and J by 6 bases, with 7 bases of the junction left unmatched.

This chain links TRBV2 with TRBJ2-6; D remains ambiguous. CDR3 size: 13 residues. Between the trimmed V and J ends, which lost 7 bases and 4 bases, there was a span of 8 bases. Germline loops: CDR1 SNHLY, CDR2 FYNNEI. CDR3 DNA sequence: TGTGCCAGCACCCGAAGGGGGGCCAACGTCCTGACTTTC. Amino acids: CASTRRGANVLTF.

V gene TRBV3-1 combines with J gene TRBJ1-1; D remains unclear. CDR1 is LGHDT, CDR2 YNNKEL, per germline (reference sequence). CDR3 length equals 14 residues. The V end lost 4 bases, the J end lost 2 bases, and 11 bases lay between the germline ends. CDR3 sequence: CASSPRFGNTEAFF. The CDR3 DNA reads as TGTGCCAGCAGCCCTAGATTTGGAAACACTGAAGCTTTCTTT. The whole variable domain, filled in from reference TRBV3-1 and TRBJ1-1, reads DTAVSQTPKYLVTQMGNDKSIKCEQNLGHDTMYWYKQDSKKFLKIMFSYNNKELIINETVPNRFSPKSPDKAHLNLHINSLELGDSAVYFCASSPRFGNTEAFFGQGTRLTVV.

V gene TRBV5-6 combines with J gene TRBJ2-1; D possibly corresponds to TRBD2 (5 bases). The germline gives CDR1 SGHDT, CDR2 YYEEEE. V was trimmed by 2 bases and J by 1 base, leaving 10 bases between them. The CDR3 totals 15 residues. The CDR3 DNA is TGTGCCAGCAGCTTTTCAAGCGGATCCTACAATGAGCAGTTCTTC. Its translation: CASSFSSGSYNEQFF.

There are many counts of this clonotype. The chain recombines TRBV7-3 with TRBJ1-1, with 9 positions matching TRBD1. The length of the CDR3 is 14 residues. V lost 4 bases, J lost 2 bases, and 2 bases stayed unmatched. The germline V gene has CDR1 SGHTA and CDR2 FQGTGA. CDR3: CASSSGQGNTEAFF. The CDR3 coding sequence is TGTGCCAGCAGCTCGGGACAGGGAAACACTGAAGCTTTCTTT. Full variable domain (remainder filled in from reference TRBV7-3 and TRBJ1-1): GAGVSQTPSNKVTEKGKYVELRCDPISGHTALYWYRQSLGQGPEFLIYFQGTGAADDSGLPNDRFFAVRPEGSVSTLKIQRTERGDSAVYLCASSSGQGNTEAFFGQGTRLTVV.

This clonotype was recorded at least ten times. J is TRBJ2-1 and V is TRBV19, with no clear D. Germline V gene sequence: CDR1 LNHDA, CDR2 SQIVND (reference sequence). The length of the CDR3 is 16 residues. Deletions cut 5 bases from V and 0 bases from J, with 14 bases between. CDR3 amino acids: CASSHTSVDSYNEQFF. CDR3 bases: TGTGCCAGTAGTCACACAAGCGTCGACTCCTACAATGAGCAGTTCTTC.